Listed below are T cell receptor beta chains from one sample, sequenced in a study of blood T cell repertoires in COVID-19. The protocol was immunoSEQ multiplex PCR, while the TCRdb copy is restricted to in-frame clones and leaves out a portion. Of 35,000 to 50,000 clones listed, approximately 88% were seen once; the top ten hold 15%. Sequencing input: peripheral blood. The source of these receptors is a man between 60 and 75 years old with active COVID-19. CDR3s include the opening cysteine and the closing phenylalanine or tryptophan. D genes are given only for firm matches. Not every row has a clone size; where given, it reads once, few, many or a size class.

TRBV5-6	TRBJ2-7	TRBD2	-	TGTGCCAGCAGTTACGGGACTAGCGGATACGAGCAGTACTTC	CASSYGTSGYEQYF
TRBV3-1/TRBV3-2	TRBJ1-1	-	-	TGTGCCAGCAGCCAAGATGGTTTCGCCCTAGGAGCTTTCTTT	CASSQDGFALGAFF
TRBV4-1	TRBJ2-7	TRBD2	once	TGCGCCAGCAGCCAAGAAGCGGGGGCGGGGACCTACGAGCAGTACTTC	CASSQEAGAGTYEQYF
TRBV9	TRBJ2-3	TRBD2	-	TGTGCCAGCAGCCCAAGACTAGCGGGGGGGAGCACAGATACGCAGTATTTT	CASSPRLAGGSTDTQYF
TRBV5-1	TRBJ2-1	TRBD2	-	TGCGCCAGCAGCTTGAATAGCGGGAGTTACAATGAGCAGTTCTTC	CASSLNSGSYNEQFF
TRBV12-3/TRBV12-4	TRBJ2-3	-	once	TGTGCCAGCAGACAGAGCACAGATACGCAGTATTTT	CASRQSTDTQYF
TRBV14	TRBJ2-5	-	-	TGTGCCAGCAATAGGGGAGGAGAGACCCAGTACTTC	CASNRGGETQYF
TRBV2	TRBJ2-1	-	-	TGTGCCAGCACCGCGGACAGAGACAATGAGCAGTTCTTC	CASTADRDNEQFF
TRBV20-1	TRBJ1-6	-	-	TGCAGTGCTAGTCAGCAGGGGTATTCACCCCTCCACTTT	CSASQQGYSPLHF
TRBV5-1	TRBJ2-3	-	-	TGCGCCAGCAGCTTGGCATTTGATACGCAGTATTTT	CASSLAFDTQYF
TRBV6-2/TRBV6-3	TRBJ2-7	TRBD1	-	TGTGCCAGCAGTGGGGGACAGGGGGTTCAGACCTACGAGCAGTACTTC	CASSGGQGVQTYEQYF
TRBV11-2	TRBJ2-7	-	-	TGTGCCAGCAGCCCTAGCTCCTACGAGCAGTACTTC	CASSPSSYEQYF
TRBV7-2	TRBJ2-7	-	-	TGTGCCAGCAGCTTAGAGCGCGACTCCTACGAGCAGTACTTC	CASSLERDSYEQYF
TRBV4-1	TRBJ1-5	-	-	TGCGCCAGCAGCCAAGACAGGAATCAGCCCCAGCATTTT	CASSQDRNQPQHF
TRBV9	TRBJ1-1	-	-	TGTGCCAGCAGCGTAGGAAGGGGCTACACTGAAGCTTTCTTT	CASSVGRGYTEAFF
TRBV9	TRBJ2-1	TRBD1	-	TGTGCCAGCAGCTTACGGGACAGCTCCTACAATGAGCAGTTCTTC	CASSLRDSSYNEQFF
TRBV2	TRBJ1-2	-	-	TGTGCCAGCGGGCTTGGCGCTCAGGGCTATGGCTACACCTTC	CASGLGAQGYGYTF
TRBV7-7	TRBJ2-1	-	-	TGTGCTAGCAGCTTGGACAAATACAATGAGCAGTTCTTC	CASSLDKYNEQFF
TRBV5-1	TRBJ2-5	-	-	TGCGCCAGCCAGGGGGAGACCCAGTACTTC	CASQGETQYF
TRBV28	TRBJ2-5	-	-	TGTGCCAGCAGTTTACCCGGGTCCGAGACCCAGTACTTC	CASSLPGSETQYF
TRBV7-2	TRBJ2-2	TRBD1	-	TGTGCCAGCAGCGCACGACAGGGGGCAGTCACCGGGGAGCTGTTTTTT	CASSARQGAVTGELFF
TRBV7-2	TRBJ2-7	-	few	TGTGCCAGCAGCCCCGGTTACGAGCAGTACTTC	CASSPGYEQYF
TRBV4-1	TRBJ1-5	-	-	TGCGCCAGCAGCCCTCTCCCCGGAGGCAATCAGCCCCAGCATTTT	CASSPLPGGNQPQHF
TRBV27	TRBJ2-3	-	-	TGTGCCAGCAGTCGGAGGGAGTCAGATACGCAGTATTTT	CASSRRESDTQYF
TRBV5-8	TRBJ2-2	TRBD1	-	TGTGCCAGCAGCCCCCTCGCAGGGGGAAACACCGGGGAGCTGTTTTTT	CASSPLAGGNTGELFF
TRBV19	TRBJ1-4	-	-	TGTGCCAGTAGTGGTCATCTAGCCGGCAATGAAAAACTGTTTTTT	CASSGHLAGNEKLFF
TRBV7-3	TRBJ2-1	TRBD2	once	TGTGCCAGCAGCCGGAGCGGGGGGCTTTACAATGAGCAGTTCTTC	CASSRSGGLYNEQFF
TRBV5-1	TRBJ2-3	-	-	TGCGCCAGCAGCTTGGGGGACACAAGCACAGATACGCAGTATTTT	CASSLGDTSTDTQYF
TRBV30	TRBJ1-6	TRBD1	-	TGTGCCTGGACGTGGACAGGGACCCGCTCACCCCTCCACTTT	CAWTWTGTRSPLHF
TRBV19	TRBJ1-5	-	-	TGTGCCAGTAGTATGCCGCAGGGCGGACATCAGCCCCAGCATTTT	CASSMPQGGHQPQHF
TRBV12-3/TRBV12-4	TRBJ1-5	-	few	TGTGCCAGCAGTTATAGCAGGGATCAGCCCCAGCATTTT	CASSYSRDQPQHF
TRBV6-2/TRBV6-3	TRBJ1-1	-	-	TGTGCCAGCAGTTCGGCGGGGCCCCCTGAAGCTTTCTTT	CASSSAGPPEAFF
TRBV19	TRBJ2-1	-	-	TGTGCCAGTAGTATAAGGCGGCAGGGAGGCAATGAGCAGTTCTTC	CASSIRRQGGNEQFF
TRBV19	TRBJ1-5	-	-	TGTGCCAGTAGTGGGAGGAGTGGCAATCAGCCCCAGCATTTT	CASSGRSGNQPQHF
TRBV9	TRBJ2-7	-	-	TGTGCCAGCAGCGTAGCGGCCGATTCAGGAGAGCAGTACTTC	CASSVAADSGEQYF
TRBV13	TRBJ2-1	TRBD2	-	TGTGCCAGCAGCCAGGGACTAACCAATGAGCAGTTCTTC	CASSQGLTNEQFF
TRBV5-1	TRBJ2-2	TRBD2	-	TGCGCCAGCATAGCGGGGACGAACACCGGGGAGCTGTTTTTT	CASIAGTNTGELFF
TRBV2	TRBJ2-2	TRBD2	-	TGTGCCAGCAGGGGGACTAGCGGAGCCCCCACCGGGGAGCTGTTTTTT	CASRGTSGAPTGELFF
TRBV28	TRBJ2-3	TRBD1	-	TGTGCCAGCAGCCTTCACAGGGGGCGACCTGAAGATACGCAGTATTTT	CASSLHRGRPEDTQYF
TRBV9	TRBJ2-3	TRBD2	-	TGTGCCAGCAGCGCGGGACTAGCGGGAGACATAGATACGCAGTATTTT	CASSAGLAGDIDTQYF
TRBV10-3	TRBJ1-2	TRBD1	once	TGTGCCATCCGGGACAGAGCTAACTATGGCTACACCTTC	CAIRDRANYGYTF
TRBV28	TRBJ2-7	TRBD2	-	TGTGCCAGCAGTAAAAGGGTGGCGGGGGGCTACGAGCAGTACTTC	CASSKRVAGGYEQYF
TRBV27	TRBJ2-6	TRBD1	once	TGTGCCAGCCTTAGACAGGGGCCGCCTCTGGGGGCCAACGTCCTGACTTTC	CASLRQGPPLGANVLTF
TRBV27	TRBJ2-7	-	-	TGTGCCAGCAGTCCCAGCAGGGTTTCCTACGAGCAGTACTTC	CASSPSRVSYEQYF
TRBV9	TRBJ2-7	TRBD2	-	TGTGCCAGCAGCGCACTAGCGGGGAACACCTACGAGCAGTACTTC	CASSALAGNTYEQYF
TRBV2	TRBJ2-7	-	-	TGTGCCAGCAGTGGAGGTGACGCAGCCTACGAGCAGTACTTC	CASSGGDAAYEQYF
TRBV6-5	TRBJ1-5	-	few	TGTGCATCCCAGGAGGTCTCGGGTGGAAATCAGCCCCAGCATTTT	CASQEVSGGNQPQHF